These 10 T cell receptor beta chains share one sample of origin, sequenced in a study of blood T cell repertoires in COVID-19 (dated by TCRdb to 2020 to 2021). The method was the immunoSEQ multiplex PCR assay. The source is immuneACCESS, and TCRdb retained only in-frame sequences with V and J called. Part of the clones is not carried over; for the studies checked, unresolved V genes explain less than half of this, and the remainder is unexplained. Across this sample there are roughly 280,000 clones, with about 90% seen only once. The ten largest clones take up about 4% of the sample. The sample taken for sequencing was PBMCs or T cells enriched from blood (not recorded which). These TCRs come from a woman in her 30s with acute COVID-19.

V and J are TRBV25-1 and TRBJ2-1; the match to TRBD2 covers 7 bases. The CDR3 runs 14 residues. The trim removed 6 bases at V and 9 bases at J, leaving 11 bases unmatched. CDR1 and CDR2 from the germline V gene are MGHDK and SYGVNS. DNA of the CDR3: TGTGCCAGCAGGGGGAGGGGACGAACGGGTGAGCAGTTCTTC. Its protein is CASRGRGRTGEQFF. Filled out from reference TRBV25-1 and TRBJ2-1, the complete variable domain reads EADIYQTPRYLVIGTGKKITLECSQTMGHDKMYWYQQDPGMELHLIHYSYGVNSTEKGDLSSESTVSRIRTEHFPLTLESARPSHTSQYLCASRGRGRTGEQFFGPGTRLTVL.

The J gene is TRBJ2-7, the V gene TRBV5-1, with 7 nucleotides matching TRBD2. CDR1 is SGHRS, CDR2 YFSETQ, per germline. The V and J ends lost 0 bases and 6 bases, in that order; junction bases with no gene match: 9. The CDR3 length is 15 residues. The CDR3: CASSLDPMWGGEQYF. In nucleotides, the CDR3 is TGCGCCAGCAGCTTGGATCCGATGTGGGGGGGCGAGCAGTACTTC.

The chain is built from TRBV10-2 and TRBJ2-3; 15 bases match TRBD2. The CDR3 is 16 residues long. The V gene's germline CDR1 is WSHSY and CDR2 SAAADI. The J segment lost 6 bases and the V segment lost 5 bases, leaving 6 bases of the junction unmatched. CDR3 residues: CASSPRTSGRGDTQYF. The CDR3 DNA reads as TGCGCCAGCAGTCCCAGGACTAGCGGGAGGGGGGATACGCAGTATTTT.

This chain joins TRBV7-6 and TRBJ1-4; D may be TRBD1 (5 bases). The germline V gene encodes CDR1 SGHVS and CDR2 FNYEAQ. The CDR3 is 14 amino acids. Trimming stripped 4 bases from V and 5 bases from J, with 11 bases between. The CDR3: CASSSDTGNEKLFF. The CDR3 nucleotides are TGTGCCAGCAGCTCGGACACCGGAAATGAAAAACTGTTTTTT.

The V call is TRBV7-9, the J call TRBJ2-1, with 7 bases lining up with TRBD1. This CDR3 has 17 residues. The junction had 17 bases not matched to a gene; V was cut back by 4 bases and J by 8 bases. Germline V lookup: CDR1 SEHNR, CDR2 FQNEAQ (reference sequence). This CDR3 reads CASSSSTRDSFLYEQFF. DNA of the CDR3: TGTGCCAGCAGCTCTTCAACTAGGGACAGCTTTCTCTATGAGCAGTTCTTC. Together with reference TRBV7-9 and TRBJ2-1, the CDR3 gives the full variable domain: DTGVSQNPRHKITKRGQNVTFRCDPISEHNRLYWYRQTLGQGPEFLTYFQNEAQLEKSRLLSDRFSAERPKGSFSTLEIQRTEQGDSAMYLCASSSSTRDSFLYEQFFGPGTRLTVL.

Of note for this clone: This CDR3 is also generated by other DNA sequences in the sample. The gene calls are TRBV7-9 and TRBJ2-7; 11 nucleotides match TRBD2. CDR1 is SEHNR and CDR2 is FQNEAQ in the germline V gene (reference sequence). The V segment lost 5 bases and the J segment 0 bases; nucleotides outside the gene matches: 6. CDR3 length: 16 residues. CDR3 in amino acids: CASSTRTSGSSYEQYF. The CDR3 DNA follows: TGTGCCAGCAGCACGAGAACTAGCGGGAGCTCCTACGAGCAGTACTTC.

The chain couples TRBV11-2 to TRBJ2-2, with 9 bases fitting TRBD2. Germline lookup yields CDR1 SGHAT and CDR2 FQNNGV. The V and J ends lost 5 bases and 6 bases, in that order; junction bases with no gene match: 7. The CDR3 totals 15 residues. The CDR3 loop reads CASSRVLAGSGELFF. The CDR3 DNA sequence: TGTGCCAGCAGCCGAGTTCTAGCGGGATCCGGGGAGCTGTTTTTT.

V and J are TRBV27 and TRBJ2-3; a possible D gene is TRBD2 (5 bases). Between the trimmed V and J ends, which lost 2 bases and 2 bases, there was a span of 5 bases. The germline CDR1 and CDR2 sequences are MNHEY and SMNVEV (reference sequence). This CDR3 region has 13 residues. Written as DNA, the CDR3 is TGTGCCAGCAGTTTAGACTACACAGATACGCAGTATTTT. The encoded protein is CASSLDYTDTQYF.

The genes are TRBV6-5 and TRBJ2-7, with D possibly matching TRBD1 (5 bases). This CDR3 is 15 amino acids long. Per the germline V gene, CDR1 is MNHEY and CDR2 is SVGAGI. V was pared by 6 bases and J by 3 bases, with 18 bases between. CDR3 bases: TGTGCCAGCAGAGAGGCCCCAGGGCCTAGCTACGAGCAGTACTTC. It codes for CASREAPGPSYEQYF.

The chain carries TRBV28 and TRBJ1-6; no definite D call. Trimming left V 2 bases short and J 7 bases short, with 9 bases between. This CDR3 spans 14 amino acids. Germline lookup yields CDR1 MDHEN and CDR2 SYDVKM. CDR3 DNA sequence: TGTGCCAGCAGTTTAGATCCGGGGAATTCACCCCTCCACTTT. It codes for CASSLDPGNSPLHF.